The rows below give T cell receptor beta chains drawn from one sample of a study of spatial heterogeneity in lung cancer. TCRdb reprocessed the 5' RACE reads via MiXCR and lists one record per CDR3 protein. The sample shows 9,100 or so distinct CDR3 sequences, around 50% of them seen only once. The source was lung tumor tissue, collected at surgery. The origin of the receptors is a female donor with early-stage non-small cell lung cancer. Each CDR3 is given with its conserved first and last residue. D genes are given only for firm matches. Only some rows state a clone size, as once, few, many or a class for expanded clones.

TRBJ1-5 18 TRBV7-8 few . TGTGCCAGCAGCTTACTAGCCAGGACCATAGGTAGCAATCAGCCCCAGCATTTT CASSLLARTIGSNQPQHF
TRBJ2-3 11 TRBV20-1 once . TGCAGTGCTCCGCCCGGGGGAACGCAGTATTTT CSAPPGGTQYF
TRBJ2-5 10 TRBV20-1 . . TGCAGCGGAGGGGGGGAGACCCAGTACTTC CSGGGETQYF
TRBJ2-1 16 TRBV20-1 . TRBD2 TGCAGTGCTAGAGCCCCCGGGACTAGCGGGGGCAATGAGCAGTTCTTC CSARAPGTSGGNEQFF
TRBJ2-3 15 TRBV7-2 . . TGTGCCAGCAGCTTAGACCCCTGGGGCACAGATACGCAGTATTTT CASSLDPWGTDTQYF
TRBJ2-1 16 TRBV5-1 . . TGCGCCAGCAGCGGGGCGGGACTGGGAGAATACAATGAGCAGTTCTTC CASSGAGLGEYNEQFF
TRBJ2-2 15 TRBV20-1 medium-sized TRBD1 TGCAGTGCGCCAGGGGACAGGGGGCCGTCCGGGGAGCTGTTTTTT CSAPGDRGPSGELFF
TRBJ2-3 11 TRBV24-1 few . TGTGCCACCCAATGGGCAGATACGCAGTATTTT CATQWADTQYF
TRBJ2-7 14 TRBV12-3/TRBV12-4 few TRBD1 TGTGCCAGCAGTCGGACAGGGAGAATGCACGAGCAGTACTTC CASSRTGRMHEQYF
TRBJ2-3 18 TRBV5-1 . . TGCGCCAGCAGCTTGGGCAGTCAAGGTTATCCTAGCACAGATACGCAGTATTTT CASSLGSQGYPSTDTQYF
TRBJ1-2 13 TRBV5-1 . . TGCGCCAGCAGCAGGCGACAGGACTATGGCTACACCTTC CASSRRQDYGYTF
TRBJ1-2 18 TRBV18 . TRBD1 TGTGCCAGCTCACCACTCCGACAGGGGCGCGAACAATTCTATGGCTACACCTTC CASSPLRQGREQFYGYTF
TRBJ1-2 11 TRBV6-1 . . TGTGCCAGCAGTGAAAACTATGGCTACACCTTC CASSENYGYTF
TRBJ1-6 15 TRBV27 . TRBD1 TGTGCCAGCAGGAGACCCGGCCAGGGGGCTTCACCCCTCCACTTT CASRRPGQGASPLHF
TRBJ2-1 13 TRBV20-1 . . TGCAGTGCTCCCCGGGGGCCGAACAATGAGCAGTTCTTC CSAPRGPNNEQFF
TRBJ1-3 15 TRBV12-3/TRBV12-4 . . TGTGCCAGCAGTCAAGGGTCTTTTGCTGGAAACACCATATATTTT CASSQGSFAGNTIYF
TRBJ2-1 16 TRBV20-1 few TRBD2 TGCAGTGCCACCCCCGGGGTCGGAGCGGGGAGGGATGAGCAGTTCTTC CSATPGVGAGRDEQFF
TRBJ2-7 13 TRBV7-2 . . TGTGCCAGCAGGGGGGGAATTGACTACGAGCAGTACTTC CASRGGIDYEQYF
TRBJ1-5 17 TRBV6-5 . TRBD1 TGTGCCAGCGGCCCCCTTGGTATGCGGGACAGAAATCAGCCCCAGCATTTT CASGPLGMRDRNQPQHF
TRBJ1-2 16 TRBV7-2 once TRBD1 TGTGCCAGCAGCTTAAGCCGGGTACAGGGGTACTATGGCTACACCTTC CASSLSRVQGYYGYTF
TRBJ2-7 13 TRBV20-1 . TRBD2 TGCAGTGCTAGCGGGGGGAGCTCCTACGAGCAGTACTTC CSASGGSSYEQYF
TRBJ2-7 13 TRBV20-1 . TRBD2 TGCAGTGCCCTTAGCGGGGACTCCTACGAGCAGTACTTC CSALSGDSYEQYF
TRBJ2-2 16 TRBV5-4 . TRBD1 TGTGCCAGCAGCTTTTGGACAGGGGGCATCGTCCGGGAGCTGTTTTTT CASSFWTGGIVRELFF
TRBJ1-4 15 TRBV12-3/TRBV12-4 few . TGTGCCAGCAGGAGTCGACAGGCGGGGGGAGAAAAACTGTTTTTT CASRSRQAGGEKLFF
TRBJ2-1 12 TRBV7-9 few . TGTGCCAGCAGCTTAATGAGATTGGAGCAGTTCTTC CASSLMRLEQFF
TRBJ1-5 13 TRBV12-3/TRBV12-4 medium-sized . TGTGCCAGCAGTCAGACTGGGAATCAGCCCCAGCATTTT CASSQTGNQPQHF
TRBJ2-5 15 TRBV4-1 few . TGCGCCAGCAGCCAAGATTATTCTTCAGCTGAGACCCAGTACTTC CASSQDYSSAETQYF
TRBJ2-3 14 TRBV28 . . TGTGCCAGCAGTGGGACCAATGACGGGGATACGCAGTATTTT CASSGTNDGDTQYF
TRBJ2-5 12 TRBV7-2 . . TGTGCCAGCAGCCCGGACAGAGAGACCCAGTACTTC CASSPDRETQYF
TRBJ2-7 14 TRBV5-1 medium-sized TRBD1 TGCGCCAGCAGCTACCGGGACAGTTCCTACGAGCAGTACTTC CASSYRDSSYEQYF
TRBJ2-5 11 TRBV20-1 few . TGCAGTGCTAGCGGAGGGGGGACCCAGTACTTC CSASGGGTQYF
TRBJ2-3 15 TRBV20-1 . TRBD2 TGCAGTGCTTTCTCCCTAGCGGCCAGCACAGATACGCAGTATTTT CSAFSLAASTDTQYF